This TCR beta chain is drawn from a study of T cells in Graves' hyperthyroidism and ophthalmopathy. V lost 0 bases to trimming and J lost 3 bases; unmatched junction nucleotides: 4. Germline assignment: CDR1 SGHRS and CDR2 YFSETQ. The CDR3 runs to 15 residues. What was amplified from RNA transcripts were TCR beta CDR3 regions. Using the HTBI primer set, a first-round RT-PCR was run on the TCR CDR3. TCRdb independently ran MiXCR on the multiplex PCR reads; one entry per CDR3 protein. The sample has some 350,000 distinct CDR3 sequences; about 25% are singletons. Stable Graves' hyperthyroidism meant no ophthalmopathy progression within 18 months. Uncontrolled infection, other autoimmune disease, pregnancy or lactation disqualified patients from enrolment. Diagnoses were made from clinical symptoms, serum measures (thyroxine and TRAb), thyroid ultrasound and orbital computed tomography.

The chain uses TRBV5-1 and TRBJ2-3, with 7 bases that match TRBD1. This receptor was obtained from a man in his fifties with Graves' hyperthyroidism. The specimen sequenced was blood. As DNA, the CDR3 is TGCGCCAGCAGCTTGGTTCAGGGGGTAACAGATACGCAGTATTTT. Translating it yields CASSLVQGVTDTQYF.